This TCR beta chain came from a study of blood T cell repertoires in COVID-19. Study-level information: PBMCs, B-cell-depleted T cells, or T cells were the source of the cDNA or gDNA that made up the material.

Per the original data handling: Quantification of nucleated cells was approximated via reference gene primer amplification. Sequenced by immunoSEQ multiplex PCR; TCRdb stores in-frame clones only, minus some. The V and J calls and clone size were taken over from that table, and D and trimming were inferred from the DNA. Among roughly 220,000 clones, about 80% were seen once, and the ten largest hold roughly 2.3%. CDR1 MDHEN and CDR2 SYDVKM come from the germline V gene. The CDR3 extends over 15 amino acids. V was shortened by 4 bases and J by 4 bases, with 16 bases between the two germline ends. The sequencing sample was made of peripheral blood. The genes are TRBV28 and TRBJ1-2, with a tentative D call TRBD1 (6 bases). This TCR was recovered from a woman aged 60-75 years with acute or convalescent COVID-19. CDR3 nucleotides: TGTGCCAGCAGTTCACCAGGGGTTCGGGGCTATGGCTACACCTTC. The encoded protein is CASSSPGVRGYGYTF.